This T cell receptor (beta chain) was identified in a study of shared clonotypes between healthy human individuals. General observations from the study: Estimated richness values were generally larger in naive subsets than in memory subsets.

Concerning this clone itself: Its target is not known.

TCRdb keeps only in-frame clones here, not all; method: immunoSEQ multiplex PCR. The table lists about 1 million clones, around 74% of them singletons. This TCR was sampled from a man in his late teens or twenties in good health. Sequencing used memory CD4+ T cells sorted from blood. Subset defined: CD45RA-negative fraction.

The DNA for the CDR3 is TGTGCCAGCAGCTTAGATGGCGGGTCCCTCTACAATGAGCAGTTCTTC. Amino acids: CASSLDGGSLYNEQFF. The J gene is TRBJ2-1, the V gene TRBV7-8; D possibly corresponds to TRBD2 (5 bases). The V and J ends lost 1 base and 3 bases respectively, with 13 bases between them. CDR1 is SGHVS, CDR2 FQNEAQ, per germline. The CDR3 runs to 16 residues. Full variable domain (missing parts from reference TRBV7-8 and TRBJ2-1): GAGVSQSPRYKVAKRGQDVALRCDPISGHVSLFWYQQALGQGPEFLTYFQNEAQLDKSGLPSDRFFAERPEGSVSTLKIQRTQQEDSAVYLCASSLDGGSLYNEQFFGPGTRLTVL.